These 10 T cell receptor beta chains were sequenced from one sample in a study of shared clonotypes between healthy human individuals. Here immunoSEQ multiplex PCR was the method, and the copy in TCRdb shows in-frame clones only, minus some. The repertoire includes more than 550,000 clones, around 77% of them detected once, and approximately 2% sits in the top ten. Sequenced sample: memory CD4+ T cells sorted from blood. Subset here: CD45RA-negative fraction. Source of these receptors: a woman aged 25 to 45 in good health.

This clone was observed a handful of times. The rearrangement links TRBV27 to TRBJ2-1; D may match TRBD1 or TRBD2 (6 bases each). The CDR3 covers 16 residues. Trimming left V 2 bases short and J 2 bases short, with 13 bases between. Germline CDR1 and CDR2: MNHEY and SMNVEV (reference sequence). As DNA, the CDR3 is TGTGCCAGCAGTTTAGAGGGGGGTACAGCCTACAATGAGCAGTTCTTC. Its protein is CASSLEGGTAYNEQFF.

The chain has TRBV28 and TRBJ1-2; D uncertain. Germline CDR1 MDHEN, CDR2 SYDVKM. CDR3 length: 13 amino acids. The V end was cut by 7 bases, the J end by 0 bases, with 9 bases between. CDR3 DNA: TGTGCCAGCACCCGTTCCTCTAACTATGGCTACACCTTC. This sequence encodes CASTRSSNYGYTF.

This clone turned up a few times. The CDR3 coding sequence is TGTGCCAGCAGCACAGGACCCCGTCAGCCCCAGCATTTT. Residues: CASSTGPRQPQHF. This chain joins TRBV7-8 and TRBJ1-5; D is possibly TRBD1 (5 bases). V was clipped by 5 bases and J by 6 bases, with 11 bases between them. This CDR3 has 13 residues. CDR1 is SGHVS, CDR2 FQNEAQ, per germline. The full variable domain, in which reference TRBV7-8 and TRBJ1-5 provide the parts outside the CDR3, is GAGVSQSPRYKVAKRGQDVALRCDPISGHVSLFWYQQALGQGPEFLTYFQNEAQLDKSGLPSDRFFAERPEGSVSTLKIQRTQQEDSAVYLCASSTGPRQPQHFGDGTRLSIL.

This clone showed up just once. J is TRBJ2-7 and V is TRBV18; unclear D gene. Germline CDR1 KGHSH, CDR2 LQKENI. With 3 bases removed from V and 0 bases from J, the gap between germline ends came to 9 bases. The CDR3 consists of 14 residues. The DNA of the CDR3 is TGTGCCAGCTCACCCAGCAGGTACTCCTACGAGCAGTACTTC. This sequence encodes CASSPSRYSYEQYF. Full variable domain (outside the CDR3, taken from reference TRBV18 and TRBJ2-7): NAGVMQNPRHLVRRRGQEARLRCSPMKGHSHVYWYRQLPEEGLKFMVYLQKENIIDESGMPKERFSAEFPKEGPSILRIQQVVRGDSAAYFCASSPSRYSYEQYFGPGTRLTVT.

CDR3 coding DNA: TGTGCCAGTAGTCCTTCACCTTCGGATCAGCCCCAGCATTTT. Translation: CASSPSPSDQPQHF. The chain carries TRBV19 and TRBJ1-5; D is undetermined. Germline CDR1 LNHDA, CDR2 SQIVND (reference sequence). CDR3 length: 14 residues. The V gene lost 5 bases and the J gene lost 5 bases, with 13 bases spanning the gap.

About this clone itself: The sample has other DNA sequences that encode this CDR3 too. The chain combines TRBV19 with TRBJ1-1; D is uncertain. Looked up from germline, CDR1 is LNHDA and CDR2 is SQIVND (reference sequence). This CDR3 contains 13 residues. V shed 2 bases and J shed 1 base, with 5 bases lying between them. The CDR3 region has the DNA TGTGCCAGTAGTATACGGGGGAACACTGAAGCTTTCTTT. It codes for CASSIRGNTEAFF.

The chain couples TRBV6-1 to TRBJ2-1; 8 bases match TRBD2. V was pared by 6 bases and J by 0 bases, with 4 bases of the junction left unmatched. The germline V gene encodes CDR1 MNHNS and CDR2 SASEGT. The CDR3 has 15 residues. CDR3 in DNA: TGTGCCAGCAGGATAGCGGGGAGCTCCTACAATGAGCAGTTCTTC. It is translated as CASRIAGSSYNEQFF.

The CDR3: CASSKGQGIKQFF. DNA of the CDR3: TGTGCCAGCAGCAAGGGACAGGGGATTAAGCAGTTCTTC. The chain combines TRBV7-9 with TRBJ2-1, with 10 bases identical to TRBD1. The CDR3 runs 13 residues. CDR1 and CDR2 from the germline V gene are SEHNR and FQNEAQ (reference sequence). V gave up 5 bases and J gave up 11 bases; unmatched junction bases: 6.

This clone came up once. The CDR3: CASGRGGGPNNEQFF. The DNA for the CDR3 is TGTGCCAGCGGTCGGGGGGGAGGGCCCAACAATGAGCAGTTCTTC. V is TRBV6-5 and J is TRBJ2-1; 8 positions agree with TRBD2. The CDR3 covers 15 residues. Trimming removed 8 bases from V and 5 bases from J; junction bases left unmatched: 11. Germline V gene lookup returns CDR1 MNHEY and CDR2 SVGAGI.

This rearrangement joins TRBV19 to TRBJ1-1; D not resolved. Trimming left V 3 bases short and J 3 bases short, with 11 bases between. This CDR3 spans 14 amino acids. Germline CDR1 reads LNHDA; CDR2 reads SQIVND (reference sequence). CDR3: CASSIWAGDTEAFF. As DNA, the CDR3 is TGTGCCAGTAGTATTTGGGCCGGGGACACTGAAGCTTTCTTT.